This T cell receptor beta chain derives from a study of control samples from healthy donors and cancer patients. Generated by immunoSEQ multiplex PCR, the TCRdb table keeps only in-frame clones and is missing some. The sample holds roughly 84,000 clones, 75% to 90% seen once. This CDR3 contains 14 residues. CDR1 and CDR2 from the germline V gene are SGHTA and FQGNSA. V lost 8 bases and J lost 7; bases outside the gene matches: 8. The TCR originated in a man aged 45-60 years in good health. V usage is TRBV7-2 and J usage is TRBJ1-6, with 7 bases matching TRBD1. Sequencing was done on a sample of blood. For the CDR3, the DNA is TGTGCCAGCCTACCAGGGACAGTCAATTCACCCCTCCACTTT. Its translation is CASLPGTVNSPLHF.